What follows are 30 T cell receptor beta chains derived from one specimen sequenced in a study of CD8 T cells in Susac syndrome. Roughly 0.5 to 1 ug RNA was reverse transcribed with random hexamers. TCRdb re-derived calls from the immunoSEQ multiplex PCR reads in MiXCR, one entry per CDR3 protein. The top ten clones hold 0.14% to 0.15% of a sample with more than 150,000 distinct CDR3 sequences, roughly 96% of them seen once. Sequencing was carried out using CD8+ T cells from PBMCs. Receptors originate from a human donor with multiple sclerosis.

The chain has TRBV9 and TRBJ1-2; D unresolved. The CDR3 is made up of 13 amino acids. Between the trimmed V and J ends, which lost 3 bases and 8 bases, there was a span of 14 bases. The germline gives CDR1 SGDLS, CDR2 YYNGEE. The CDR3 reads CASSAGPNGGYTF. The CDR3 DNA reads as TGTGCCAGCAGCGCTGGCCCCAACGGCGGCTACACCTTC.

V usage is TRBV30 and J usage is TRBJ1-1; possible D gene TRBD1, 5 bases. Germline lookup yields CDR1 GTSNPN and CDR2 SVGIG (reference sequence). The CDR3 is 13 residues long. Trimming stripped 4 bases from V and 4 bases from J, with 13 bases between. In DNA, the CDR3 is TGTGCCTGGACTGTCTCGGGGGGCACTGAAGCTTTCTTT. This encodes CAWTVSGGTEAFF.

This chain connects TRBV29-1 to TRBJ1-2, with 12 bases identical to TRBD1. The CDR3 is made up of 15 amino acids. J lost 0 bases, V lost 7 bases, and 6 bases had no gene match. Per germline, CDR1 SQVTM and CDR2 ANQGSEA. The CDR3 is CSAPGQGASNYGYTF. The DNA for the CDR3 is TGCAGCGCTCCGGGACAGGGGGCTTCTAACTATGGCTACACCTTC.

The chain links TRBV9 to TRBJ1-3; maybe TRBD1 (6 bases). V was cut by 5 bases and J by 0 bases, with 12 bases left in between. Germline CDR1 and CDR2: SGDLS and YYNGEE. The CDR3 contains 15 residues. CDR3 coding DNA: TGTGCCAGCAGGCCGGACAGATACTCTGGAAACACCATATATTTT. This translates into CASRPDRYSGNTIYF.

The chain uses TRBV12-3 or TRBV12-4 and TRBJ1-5; D remains ambiguous. The germline V and J ends were trimmed by 3 bases and 2 bases, with 5 bases remaining between them. The CDR3 totals 13 residues. For the CDR3, the DNA is TGTGCCAGCAGTTTCGGTGGCAATCAGCCCCAGCATTTT. Translation gives CASSFGGNQPQHF.

The J gene is TRBJ2-3, the V gene TRBV3-1; D not resolved. The CDR3 has 17 residues. Between the trimmed V and J ends, which lost 4 bases and 3 bases, there was a span of 20 bases. Looked up from germline, CDR1 is LGHDT and CDR2 is YNNKEL (reference sequence). The CDR3 protein is CASSRKMYRYGTDTQYF. CDR3 nucleotides: TGTGCCAGCAGCCGCAAGATGTATAGGTATGGGACAGATACGCAGTATTTT.

The chain has TRBV20-1 and TRBJ2-7; 7 nucleotides match TRBD2. CDR3 length equals 14 residues. Germline V gives CDR1 DFQATT, CDR2 SNEGSKA (reference sequence). V shed 6 bases and J 0 bases; nucleotides not matched to a gene: 8. Here the CDR3 reads CSARDYRSSYEQYF. DNA of the CDR3: TGCAGTGCAAGGGACTACCGGAGCTCCTACGAGCAGTACTTC.

V gene TRBV5-6 combines with J gene TRBJ2-7; no clear D. From germline, CDR1 is SGHDT and CDR2 YYEEEE. The CDR3 totals 12 residues. V was shortened by 3 bases and J by 1 base, with 5 bases between the two germline ends. The CDR3 DNA reads TGTGCCAGCAGCTCTAGATCCTACGAGCAGTACTTC. Residues: CASSSRSYEQYF.

The chain carries TRBV2 and TRBJ2-3, with unresolved D. Deletions cut 3 bases from V and 3 bases from J, with 13 bases between. The V gene's germline CDR1 is SNHLY and CDR2 FYNNEI. There are 15 residues in the CDR3. Written as DNA, the CDR3 is TGTGCCAGCAGTGACGATAGGGATGGGACAGATACGCAGTATTTT. Its translation is CASSDDRDGTDTQYF.

The chain recombines TRBV12-3 or TRBV12-4 with TRBJ2-7; TRBD1 aligns across 8 bases. The CDR3 length is 13 residues. J lost 2 bases, V lost 5 bases, and 2 bases had no gene match. The CDR3 protein is CASSPRGPYEQYF. The CDR3 nucleotides read TGTGCCAGCAGTCCCAGGGGGCCCTACGAGCAGTACTTC.

The chain employs TRBV2 and TRBJ2-1; tentative D call: TRBD1 (5 bases). The CDR3 extends over 15 amino acids. Deletions cut 8 bases from V and 3 bases from J, with 17 bases between. Germline lookup yields CDR1 SNHLY and CDR2 FYNNEI. This chain's CDR3 is CASQETMGLYNEQFF. For the CDR3, the DNA is TGTGCCAGCCAAGAAACGATGGGGCTCTACAATGAGCAGTTCTTC.

This clonotype appeared a single time. The V gene is TRBV30, the J gene TRBJ2-7; tentatively, D is TRBD1 (7 bases). V lost 0 bases and J lost 5, with 14 bases in between. The CDR3 loop spans 14 amino acids. Germline CDR1 and CDR2: GTSNPN and SVGIG (reference sequence). The CDR3 nucleotides are TGTGCCTGGAGTGTACCAGCCAGGGGGGACGAGCAGTACTTC. Translating gives CAWSVPARGDEQYF.

The CDR3 is CASSPPVKGQNYEQYF. The CDR3 region has the DNA TGTGCCAGCAGTCCTCCAGTCAAGGGACAGAACTACGAGCAGTACTTC. V and J are TRBV3-1 and TRBJ2-7; TRBD1 agrees at 7 bases. The V and J ends lost 6 bases and 3 bases, in that order; junction bases with no gene match: 14. The CDR3 is 16 amino acids. Germline V gives CDR1 LGHDT, CDR2 YNNKEL (reference sequence).

The table lists this clonotype with a count of one. The rearrangement joins TRBV12-3 or TRBV12-4 to TRBJ2-2; 11 bases line up with TRBD1. The ends lost 7 bases at V and 6 bases at J; junction bases unmatched: 10. This CDR3 is 16 amino acids long. The CDR3 here is CASTPFGQGAAGELFF. For the CDR3, the DNA is TGTGCCAGCACCCCTTTTGGACAGGGGGCCGCCGGGGAGCTGTTTTTT.

This clonotype was seen only once. Here the CDR3 DNA reads TGTGCCAGCAGCCCCGCGCAGGCCTACGAGCAGTACGTC. This codes for CASSPAQAYEQYV. The J gene is TRBJ2-7, the V gene TRBV5-6, with no clear D. The CDR3 is 13 residues long. Germline CDR1 is SGHDT and CDR2 is YYEEEE. V lost 4 bases, J lost 2 bases, and 10 bases lay in between.

The V call is TRBV5-4, the J call TRBJ1-1; D is undetermined. V was trimmed by 4 bases and J by 4 bases, leaving 17 bases between them. Looked up from germline, CDR1 is SGHNT and CDR2 is YYREEE (reference sequence). The CDR3 length is 15 residues. CDR3 loop: CASSPSLGVGTEAFF. CDR3 in DNA: TGTGCCAGCAGCCCGTCCTTGGGCGTAGGCACTGAAGCTTTCTTT. The whole variable domain, filled in from reference TRBV5-4 and TRBJ1-1, reads ETGVTQSPTHLIKTRGQQVTLRCSSQSGHNTVSWYQQALGQGPQFIFQYYREEENGRGNFPPRFSGLQFPNYSSELNVNALELDDSALYLCASSPSLGVGTEAFFGQGTRLTVV.

This sequence joins TRBV20-1 and TRBJ2-7; 8 nucleotides line up with TRBD1. Losses at the gene ends were 5 bases for V and 3 bases for J; bases not matched to a gene: 9. The CDR3 length is 14 residues. Looked up from germline, CDR1 is DFQATT and CDR2 is SNEGSKA (reference sequence). The CDR3 DNA follows: TGCAGTGCTGGCCCAGGGACAGGCATCTACGAGCAGTACTTC. Translating gives CSAGPGTGIYEQYF.

V usage is TRBV11-2 and J usage is TRBJ1-1, with D unclear. Germline assignment: CDR1 SGHAT and CDR2 FQNNGV. The germline V and J ends were trimmed by 0 bases and 1 base, with 6 bases remaining between them. This CDR3 comprises 14 residues. CDR3 nucleotide sequence: TGTGCCAGCAGCTTAGAGAGTGGGAACACTGAAGCTTTCTTT. As protein: CASSLESGNTEAFF. The variable domain in full, completed from reference TRBV11-2 and TRBJ1-1, reads EAGVAQSPRYKIIEKRQSVAFWCNPISGHATLYWYQQILGQGPKLLIQFQNNGVVDDSQLPKDRFSAERLKGVDSTLKIQPAKLEDSAVYLCASSLESGNTEAFFGQGTRLTVV.

This chain joins TRBV29-1 and TRBJ1-2; D unclear. V was cut by 1 base and J by 2 bases, with 14 bases left in between. Germline loops: CDR1 SQVTM, CDR2 ANQGSEA. The CDR3 covers 15 residues. The CDR3 region has the DNA TGCAGCGTTGAAGTTGTTCCGGGAACCAACTATGGCTACACCTTC. It encodes CSVEVVPGTNYGYTF.

The V gene is TRBV20-1, the J gene TRBJ2-1; no firm D call. Germline assignment: CDR1 DFQATT and CDR2 SNEGSKA (reference sequence). Deletions cut 5 bases from V and 0 bases from J, with 17 bases between. This CDR3 has 16 residues. CDR3 amino acids: CSAHDTVHYSYNEQFF. CDR3 nucleotides: TGCAGTGCTCATGATACGGTCCATTACTCCTACAATGAGCAGTTCTTC.

The chain combines TRBV7-9 with TRBJ1-4; a weak D match, TRBD1 (5 bases). CDR1 SEHNR and CDR2 FQNEAQ come from the germline V gene (reference sequence). Trimming pared 4 bases from V and 3 bases from J, leaving 6 bases between. This CDR3 comprises 13 residues. This chain's CDR3 is CASSWGSNEKLFF. The CDR3 DNA sequence: TGTGCCAGCAGCTGGGGCTCTAATGAAAAACTGTTTTTT.

This chain joins TRBV7-2 and TRBJ1-4; 10 bases align to TRBD1. Germline CDR1 SGHTA, CDR2 FQGNSA. The CDR3 sequence is 15 residues long. Unmatched junction bases numbered 4, after V lost 5 bases and J lost 4 bases. Written as DNA, the CDR3 is TGTGCCAGCAGCGGGACAGGGGCTATTAATGAAAAACTGTTTTTT. Its protein product is CASSGTGAINEKLFF.

This chain connects TRBV30 to TRBJ1-1; unclear D gene. CDR3 size: 11 residues. Trimming cost V 3 bases and J 6 bases, with 8 bases left between them. Germline-derived CDR1 and CDR2 are GTSNPN and SVGIG (reference sequence). The chain's CDR3 is CAWSDGSEAFF. The CDR3 bases are TGTGCCTGGAGCGACGGGTCTGAAGCTTTCTTT.

V is TRBV20-1 and J is TRBJ2-1; possible D gene TRBD2, 5 bases. The ends were cut back, 0 bases at V and 9 bases at J, with 18 bases in the middle. This CDR3 is 15 amino acids long. Germline V gene data show CDR1 as DFQATT and CDR2 as SNEGSKA (reference sequence). The CDR3 loop is CSARDLAVGGGEQFF. The CDR3 DNA follows: TGCAGTGCTAGAGATCTTGCGGTGGGTGGAGGTGAGCAGTTCTTC.

The chain carries TRBV3-1 and TRBJ1-1; 7 nucleotides align to TRBD1. Germline CDR1 and CDR2: LGHDT and YNNKEL (reference sequence). Trimming removed 4 bases from V and 5 bases from J; junction bases left unmatched: 4. This CDR3 is 13 amino acids long. The CDR3 bases are TGTGCCAGCAGCCTCACAGGGGAAACTGAAGCTTTCTTT. Translated, it gives CASSLTGETEAFF.

V and J are TRBV7-9 and TRBJ2-1; no reliable D call. CDR1 and CDR2 (germline): SEHNR, FQNEAQ (reference sequence). Trimming left V 4 bases short and J 8 bases short, with 9 bases between. This CDR3 is 12 amino acids long. The CDR3 DNA reads as TGTGCCAGCAGCTCCTCTTTATATGAGCAGTTCTTC. Amino acids: CASSSSLYEQFF.

The chain employs TRBV29-1 and TRBJ1-2; D ambiguous. The V gene's germline CDR1 is SQVTM and CDR2 ANQGSEA. The length of the CDR3 is 13 residues. Deletions cut 3 bases from V and 3 bases from J, with 11 bases between. For the CDR3, the DNA is TGCAGCGTTGAGACGGCGAACGACTATGGCTACACCTTC. This gives the protein CSVETANDYGYTF.

The CDR3 nucleotides are TGTGCCAGCAGCCAAGATTTGGGCGGGGGGCTCTACGAGCAGTACTTC. This sequence encodes CASSQDLGGGLYEQYF. The genes are TRBV4-2 and TRBJ2-7, with 8 bases aligning to TRBD2. The junction had 7 bases not matched to a gene; V was cut back by 0 bases and J by 3 bases. The CDR3 has 16 residues. The V gene's germline CDR1 is LGHNA and CDR2 YNFKEQ.

The V gene is TRBV13, the J gene TRBJ2-7; 7 bases fit TRBD2. J was trimmed by 3 bases and V by 3 bases; bases with no gene match: 8. Germline V gives CDR1 PRHDT, CDR2 FYEKMQ (reference sequence). This CDR3 spans 15 amino acids. This CDR3 is CASSFRTRGGYEQYF. The CDR3 DNA is TGTGCCAGCAGCTTTAGAACCCGCGGGGGCTACGAGCAGTACTTC.

J is TRBJ2-1 and V is TRBV29-1, with TRBD2 matching 8 bases. The germline CDR1 and CDR2 sequences are SQVTM and ANQGSEA. With V trimmed by 1 base and J by 2 bases, 10 bases remained unmatched. CDR3 length: 17 residues. The CDR3 nucleotides are TGCAGCGTTGAAGGCACTAGCGGCACCAACCCCTACAATGAGCAGTTCTTC. It specifies CSVEGTSGTNPYNEQFF.